This T cell receptor (beta chain) is from a study of regulatory T cells in long-lasting Graves disease. Time point in this sample: newly diagnosed GD, antithyroid drugs for less than 3 months. There was RNA extracted from PBMCs, and the TCR library was made from it. Investigators prepared the TCR beta libraries by applying iRepertoire HTBI primers and Arm-PCR of CDR3 regions. TCRdb itself ran the multiplex PCR reads through MiXCR, one entry per CDR3 protein. The sample records approximately 470,000 distinct CDR3 sequences, around 15% being singletons. This clonotype was detected a few times. This same sample was also taken into another study, of T cells in Graves' hyperthyroidism and ophthalmopathy.

This sequence originates from a man in his forties with Graves disease. Sequencing used peripheral blood mononuclear cells (PBMCs), obtained at new diagnosis, from a patient treated with antithyroid drugs.

This CDR3 reads CSARVSPNTGELFF. In DNA form, the CDR3 reads TGCAGTGCTAGAGTCTCCCCGAACACCGGGGAGCTGTTTTTT. The chain links TRBV20-1 to TRBJ2-2; D gene unclear. V was cut by 1 base and J by 0 bases, with 6 bases left in between. CDR3 size: 14 residues. Germline-derived CDR1 and CDR2 are DFQATT and SNEGSKA (reference sequence).